Each of the 15 T cell receptor beta chains below was sequenced from the same sample in a study of cytomegalovirus exposure and HLA in healthy donors. The study ran its PCR with 60 Vbeta and 13 Jbeta primers. Method: immunoSEQ multiplex PCR; TCRdb's copy keeps in-frame clones and lacks some. The table includes a few hundred thousand clones, 60% to 80% detected once. The sequencing input was PBMCs. These receptors were obtained from a man in his late teens or twenties in good health and CMV-seronegative.

The chain is built from TRBV6-5 and TRBJ2-1; 11 nucleotides agree with TRBD1. The CDR3 consists of 16 residues. CDR1 MNHEY and CDR2 SVGAGI come from the germline V gene. Trimming at V came to 0 bases and at J to 10 bases, leaving 8 bases not matched to a gene. CDR3 sequence (DNA): TGTGCCAGCAGTTACTCTCACGGACAGGGGGCCAGGGAGCAGTTCTTC. Residues: CASSYSHGQGAREQFF.

The rearrangement uses TRBV5-4 and TRBJ2-1, with D possibly TRBD2 on 5 matching bases. The germline V and J ends were trimmed by 4 bases and 2 bases, with 13 bases remaining between them. CDR1 is SGHNT and CDR2 is YYREEE in the germline V gene (reference sequence). This CDR3 has 15 residues. The CDR3 here is CASSPSSGPYNEQFF. Written as DNA, the CDR3 is TGTGCCAGCAGCCCCTCCAGCGGCCCCTACAATGAGCAGTTCTTC.

This chain uses TRBV28 with TRBJ2-1; D call uncertain. CDR3 size: 12 residues. With 4 bases removed from V and 4 bases from J, the gap between germline ends came to 5 bases. The germline CDR1 and CDR2 sequences are MDHEN and SYDVKM. CDR3 nucleotides: TGTGCCAGCAGTTCAATTTACAATGAGCAGTTCTTC. Amino acids: CASSSIYNEQFF.

This clone turned up a few times. The V and J genes are TRBV6-5 and TRBJ1-3, with unresolved D. This CDR3 is built from 15 residues. CDR1 and CDR2 (germline): MNHEY, SVGAGI. The V gene lost 2 bases and the J gene lost 5 bases, with 13 bases spanning the gap. The CDR3 sequence is CASSYGEGSRNTIYF. The CDR3 nucleotides read TGTGCCAGCAGTTACGGAGAGGGATCTCGAAACACCATATATTTT.

The rearrangement joins TRBV11-2 to TRBJ2-1, with D tentatively TRBD1 (6 bases). This CDR3 contains 14 residues. Per the germline V gene, CDR1 is SGHAT and CDR2 is FQNNGV. With 2 bases removed from V and 6 bases from J, the gap between germline ends came to 11 bases. CDR3 sequence (DNA): TGTGCCAGCAGCTTACAGGTAGGGGGCAATGAGCAGTTCTTC. Translating gives CASSLQVGGNEQFF.

V usage is TRBV4-3 and J usage is TRBJ2-1, with D possibly being TRBD2 (6 bases). V was cut by 3 bases and J by 2 bases, with 32 bases left in between. CDR3 length equals 22 residues. Germline lookup yields CDR1 LGHNA and CDR2 YSLEER. The CDR3 sequence: CASSHRNWTTLLTPTPYNEQFF. DNA of the CDR3: TGCGCCAGCAGCCACCGCAATTGGACTACCCTCCTAACACCCACCCCCTACAATGAGCAGTTCTTC.

The rearrangement joins TRBV25-1 to TRBJ1-1, with D perhaps matching TRBD1 (5 bases). Trimming took 5 bases from V and 0 from J, leaving 19 bases between them. Germline CDR1 and CDR2: MGHDK and SYGVNS. The CDR3 runs to 17 residues. The CDR3 protein is CASSPADTFIMNTEAFF. CDR3 coding DNA: TGTGCCAGCAGTCCGGCGGACACTTTTATTATGAACACTGAAGCTTTCTTT.

The chain combines TRBV19 with TRBJ1-5; no clear D gene. The CDR3 has 15 amino acids. The V gene's germline CDR1 is LNHDA and CDR2 SQIVND (reference sequence). The ends were cut back, 3 bases at V and 3 bases at J, with 12 bases in the middle. As DNA, the CDR3 is TGTGCCAGTAGTATGGTGGCGGGGAACAATCAGCCCCAGCATTTT. This sequence encodes CASSMVAGNNQPQHF. Full variable domain (outside the CDR3, taken from reference TRBV19 and TRBJ1-5): DGGITQSPKYLFRKEGQNVTLSCEQNLNHDAMYWYRQDPGQGLRLIYYSQIVNDFQKGDIAEGYSVSREKKESFPLTVTSAQKNPTAFYLCASSMVAGNNQPQHFGDGTRLSIL.

In this sample, this clone turned up once. The J gene is TRBJ1-2, the V gene TRBV14; the D is unclear. Germline CDR1 and CDR2: SGHDN and FVKESK. CDR3 length: 18 amino acids. With 1 base removed from V and 3 bases from J, the gap between germline ends came to 21 bases. The CDR3 spells CASSQGAGPPRLDYGYTF. In nucleotides, the CDR3 is TGTGCCAGCAGCCAAGGGGCAGGCCCCCCCCGGTTGGACTATGGCTACACCTTC.

J is TRBJ2-1 and V is TRBV7-9, with 10 bases fitting TRBD2. V lost 3 bases and J lost 4; bases outside the gene matches: 6. CDR1 is SEHNR and CDR2 is FQNEAQ in the germline V gene (reference sequence). This CDR3 spans 16 amino acids. The DNA for the CDR3 is TGTGCCAGCAGCTTGGAGCGGGGGGGGGATTACAATGAGCAGTTCTTC. This gives the protein CASSLERGGDYNEQFF.

This clone was observed a single time. The rearrangement uses TRBV6-5 and TRBJ2-3; TRBD2 is a possible D gene (6 bases). The CDR3 runs 14 residues. CDR1 is MNHEY and CDR2 is SVGAGI in the germline V gene. Trimming left V 4 bases short and J 1 base short, with 9 bases between. The CDR3 DNA reads as TGTGCCAGCAGTTCTGGGACTCGCACAGATACGCAGTATTTT. Residues: CASSSGTRTDTQYF.

The rearrangement uses TRBV27 and TRBJ1-3, with a possible D match to TRBD1 (6 bases). The germline V gene has CDR1 MNHEY and CDR2 SMNVEV (reference sequence). The V gene lost 3 bases and the J gene lost 0 bases, with 15 bases spanning the gap. The CDR3 has 17 amino acids. CDR3: CASSFRGPMVSGNTIYF. The DNA of the CDR3 is TGTGCCAGCAGTTTCAGGGGACCGATGGTCTCTGGAAACACCATATATTTT.

DNA for the CDR3: TGTGCCAGTAGTAAAACTAGCGGACTCACCGGGGAGCTGTTTTTT. It is translated as CASSKTSGLTGELFF. V is TRBV19 and J is TRBJ2-2; TRBD2 matches at 8 bases. Germline CDR1 reads LNHDA; CDR2 reads SQIVND (reference sequence). V lost 4 bases and J lost 4; bases outside the gene matches: 5. This CDR3 is built from 15 residues. Based on the CDR3 plus reference TRBV19 and TRBJ2-2, the full variable domain is DGGITQSPKYLFRKEGQNVTLSCEQNLNHDAMYWYRQDPGQGLRLIYYSQIVNDFQKGDIAEGYSVSREKKESFPLTVTSAQKNPTAFYLCASSKTSGLTGELFFGEGSRLTVL.

This rearrangement joins TRBV6-6 to TRBJ2-3, with TRBD2 matching 7 bases. CDR1 and CDR2 (germline): MNHNY, SVGAGI (reference sequence). Losses at the gene ends were 6 bases for V and 4 bases for J; bases not matched to a gene: 13. This CDR3 comprises 16 residues. The CDR3 DNA follows: TGTGCCAGCAGCCCCCGGGGAGGCGGGAGCGCAGATACGCAGTATTTT. This encodes CASSPRGGGSADTQYF.

This clone turned up a few times. The rearrangement links TRBV28 to TRBJ2-5; D is perhaps TRBD2 (5 bases). The germline V gene encodes CDR1 MDHEN and CDR2 SYDVKM. Trimming removed 7 bases from V and 1 base from J, with 16 bases in between. The CDR3 is 15 amino acids. In DNA form, the CDR3 reads TGTGCCAGCAAACCAGGTCGGGGTTTCCAAGAGACCCAGTACTTC. This translates into CASKPGRGFQETQYF.